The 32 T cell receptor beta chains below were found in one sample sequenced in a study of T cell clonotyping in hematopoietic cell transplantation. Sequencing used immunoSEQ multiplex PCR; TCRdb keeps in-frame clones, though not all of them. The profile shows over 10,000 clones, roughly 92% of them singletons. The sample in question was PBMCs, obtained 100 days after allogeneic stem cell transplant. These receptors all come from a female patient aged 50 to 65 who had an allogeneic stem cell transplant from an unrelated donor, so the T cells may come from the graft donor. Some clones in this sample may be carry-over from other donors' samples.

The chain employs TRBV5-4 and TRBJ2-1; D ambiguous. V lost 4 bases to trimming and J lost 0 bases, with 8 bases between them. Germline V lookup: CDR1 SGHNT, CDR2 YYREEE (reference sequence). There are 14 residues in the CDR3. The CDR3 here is CASSPESSYNEQFF. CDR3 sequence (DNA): TGTGCCAGCAGCCCCGAGAGCTCCTACAATGAGCAGTTCTTC.

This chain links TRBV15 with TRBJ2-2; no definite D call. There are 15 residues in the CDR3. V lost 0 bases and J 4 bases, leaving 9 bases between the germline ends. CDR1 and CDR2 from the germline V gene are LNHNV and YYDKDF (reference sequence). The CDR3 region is CATSRDRVATGELFF. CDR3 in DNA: TGTGCCACCAGCAGAGATAGAGTAGCCACCGGGGAGCTGTTTTTT.

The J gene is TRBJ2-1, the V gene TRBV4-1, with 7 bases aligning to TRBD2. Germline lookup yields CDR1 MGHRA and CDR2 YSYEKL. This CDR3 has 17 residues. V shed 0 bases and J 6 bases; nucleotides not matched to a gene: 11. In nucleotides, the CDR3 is TGCGCCAGCAGCCAAGAGCTCGGGCGGGGGAGAATCAATGAGCAGTTCTTC. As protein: CASSQELGRGRINEQFF.

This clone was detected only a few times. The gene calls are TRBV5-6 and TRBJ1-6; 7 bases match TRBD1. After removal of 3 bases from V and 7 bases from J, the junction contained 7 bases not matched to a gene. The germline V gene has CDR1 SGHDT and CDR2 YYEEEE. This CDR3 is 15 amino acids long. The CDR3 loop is CASSWDRALNSPLHF. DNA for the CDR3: TGTGCCAGCAGCTGGGACAGAGCCCTAAATTCACCCCTCCACTTT. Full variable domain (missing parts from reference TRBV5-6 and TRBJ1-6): DAGVTQSPTHLIKTRGQQVTLRCSPKSGHDTVSWYQQALGQGPQFIFQYYEEEERQRGNFPDRFSGHQFPNYSSELNVNALLLGDSALYLCASSWDRALNSPLHFGNGTRLTVT.

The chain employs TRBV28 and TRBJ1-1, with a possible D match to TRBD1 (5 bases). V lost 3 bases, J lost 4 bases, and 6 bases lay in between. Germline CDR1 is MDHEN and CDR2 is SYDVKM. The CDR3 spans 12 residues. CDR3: CASSLGVTEAFF. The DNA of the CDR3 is TGTGCCAGCAGTTTGGGGGTCACTGAAGCTTTCTTT.

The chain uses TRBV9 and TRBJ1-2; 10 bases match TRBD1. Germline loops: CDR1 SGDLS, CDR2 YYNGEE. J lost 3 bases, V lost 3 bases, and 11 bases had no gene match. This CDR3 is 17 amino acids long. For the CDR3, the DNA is TGTGCCAGCAGCGCCTTATTGACAGGGGGCACAGACTATGGCTACACCTTC. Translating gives CASSALLTGGTDYGYTF.

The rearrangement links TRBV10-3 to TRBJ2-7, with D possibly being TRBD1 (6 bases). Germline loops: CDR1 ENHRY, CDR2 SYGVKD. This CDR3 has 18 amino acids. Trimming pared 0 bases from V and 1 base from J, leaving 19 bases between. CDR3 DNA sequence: TGTGCCATCAGTGAGTCCGGGACATATCCCTGGGGTTCCTACGAGCAGTACTTC. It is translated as CAISESGTYPWGSYEQYF.

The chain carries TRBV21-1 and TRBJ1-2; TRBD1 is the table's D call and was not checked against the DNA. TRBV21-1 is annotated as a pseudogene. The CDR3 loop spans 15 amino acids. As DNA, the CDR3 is TGTGCCAGCAGCAAAGTAGCAGGACAGAACTATGGCTACACCTTC. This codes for CASSKVAGQNYGYTF.

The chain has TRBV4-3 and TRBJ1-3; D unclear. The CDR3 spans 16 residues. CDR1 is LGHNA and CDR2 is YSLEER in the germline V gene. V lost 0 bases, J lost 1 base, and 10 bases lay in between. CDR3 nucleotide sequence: TGCGCCAGCAGCCAAGATGCTAGTACTTCTGGAAACACCATATATTTT. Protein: CASSQDASTSGNTIYF.

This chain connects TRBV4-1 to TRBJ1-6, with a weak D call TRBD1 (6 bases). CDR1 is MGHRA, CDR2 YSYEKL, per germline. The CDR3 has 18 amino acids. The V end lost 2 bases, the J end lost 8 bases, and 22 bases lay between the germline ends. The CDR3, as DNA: TGCGCCAGCAGCCAAACAGGGTGGGGCCGCGCAGGGGATTCACCCCTCCACTTT. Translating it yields CASSQTGWGRAGDSPLHF.

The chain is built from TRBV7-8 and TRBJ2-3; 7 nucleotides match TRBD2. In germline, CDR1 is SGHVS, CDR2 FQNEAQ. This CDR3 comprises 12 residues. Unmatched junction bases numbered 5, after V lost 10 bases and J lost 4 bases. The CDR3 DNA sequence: TGTGCCACAGGACTAGGCCCAGATACGCAGTATTTT. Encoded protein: CATGLGPDTQYF.

CDR3 sequence: CASSHAGVSGEQYF. CDR3 DNA sequence: TGTGCCAGCAGCCACGCGGGGGTGTCGGGTGAGCAGTACTTC. V is TRBV4-2 and J is TRBJ2-7; TRBD2 aligns across 7 bases. CDR3 size: 14 residues. Germline loops: CDR1 LGHNA, CDR2 YNFKEQ. V lost 3 bases and J lost 7; bases outside the gene matches: 9.

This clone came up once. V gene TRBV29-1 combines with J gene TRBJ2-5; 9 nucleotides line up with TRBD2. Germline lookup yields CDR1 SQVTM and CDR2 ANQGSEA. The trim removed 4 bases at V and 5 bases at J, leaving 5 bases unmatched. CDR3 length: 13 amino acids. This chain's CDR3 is CSVGLRGGETQYF. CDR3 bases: TGCAGCGTTGGCTTGCGGGGGGGGGAGACCCAGTACTTC.

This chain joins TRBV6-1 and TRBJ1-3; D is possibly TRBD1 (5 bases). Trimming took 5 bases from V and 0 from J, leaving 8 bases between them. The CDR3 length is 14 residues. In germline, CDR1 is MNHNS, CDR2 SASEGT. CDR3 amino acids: CASSRQISGNTIYF. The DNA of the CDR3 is TGTGCCAGCAGTAGACAGATCTCTGGAAACACCATATATTTT.

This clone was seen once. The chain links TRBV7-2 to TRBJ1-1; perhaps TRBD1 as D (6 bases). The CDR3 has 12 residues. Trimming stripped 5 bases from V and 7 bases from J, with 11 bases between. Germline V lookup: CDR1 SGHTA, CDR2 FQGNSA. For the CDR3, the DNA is TGTGCCAGCAGCCTGGACAGTCTTGAAGCTTTCTTT. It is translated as CASSLDSLEAFF.

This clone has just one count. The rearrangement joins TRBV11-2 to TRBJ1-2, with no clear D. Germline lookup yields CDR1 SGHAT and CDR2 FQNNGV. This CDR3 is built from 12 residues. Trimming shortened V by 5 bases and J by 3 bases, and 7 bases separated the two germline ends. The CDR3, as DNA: TGTGCCAGCAGCCCAGGACACTATGGCTACACCTTC. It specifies CASSPGHYGYTF.

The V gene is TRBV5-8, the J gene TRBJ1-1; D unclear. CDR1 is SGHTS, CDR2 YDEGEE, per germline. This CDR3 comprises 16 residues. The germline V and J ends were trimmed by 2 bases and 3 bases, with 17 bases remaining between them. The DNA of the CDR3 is TGTGCCAGCAGCTTTAAGTGGGCGGGCTTGGACACTGAAGCTTTCTTT. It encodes CASSFKWAGLDTEAFF.

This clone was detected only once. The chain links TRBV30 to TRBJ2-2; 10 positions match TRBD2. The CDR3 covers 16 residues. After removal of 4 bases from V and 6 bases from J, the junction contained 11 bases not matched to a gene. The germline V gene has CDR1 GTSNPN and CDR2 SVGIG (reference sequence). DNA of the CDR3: TGTGCCTGGATTGGAGCGGGAGGGCCTCACGCCGGGGAGCTGTTTTTT. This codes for CAWIGAGGPHAGELFF.

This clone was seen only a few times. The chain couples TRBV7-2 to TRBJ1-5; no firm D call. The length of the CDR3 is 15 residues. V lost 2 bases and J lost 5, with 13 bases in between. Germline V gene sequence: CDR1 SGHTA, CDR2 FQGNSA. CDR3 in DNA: TGTGCCAGCAGCTTACGAGGATTTTCCGATCAGCCCCAGCATTTT. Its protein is CASSLRGFSDQPQHF.

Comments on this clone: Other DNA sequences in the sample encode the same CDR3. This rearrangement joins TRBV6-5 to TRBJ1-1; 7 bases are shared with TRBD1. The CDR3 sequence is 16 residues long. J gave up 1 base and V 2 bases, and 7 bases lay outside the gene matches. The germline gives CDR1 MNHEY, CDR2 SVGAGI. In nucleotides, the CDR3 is TGTGCCAGCAGTTACCTACAGGGGCGCGCGAACACTGAAGCTTTCTTT. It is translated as CASSYLQGRANTEAFF.

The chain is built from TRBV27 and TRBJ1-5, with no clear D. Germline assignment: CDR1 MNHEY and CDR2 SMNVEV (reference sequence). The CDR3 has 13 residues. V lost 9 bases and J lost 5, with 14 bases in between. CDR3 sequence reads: CASSASRDQPQHF. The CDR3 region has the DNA TGTGCCAGTTCGGCCTCACGTGATCAGCCCCAGCATTTT.

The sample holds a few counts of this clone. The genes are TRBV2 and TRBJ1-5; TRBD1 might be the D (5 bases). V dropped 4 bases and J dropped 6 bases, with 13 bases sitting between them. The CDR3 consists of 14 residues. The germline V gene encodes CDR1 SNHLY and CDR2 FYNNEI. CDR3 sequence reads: CASSGYTGTQPQHF. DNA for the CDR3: TGTGCCAGCAGTGGTTACACCGGGACTCAGCCCCAGCATTTT.

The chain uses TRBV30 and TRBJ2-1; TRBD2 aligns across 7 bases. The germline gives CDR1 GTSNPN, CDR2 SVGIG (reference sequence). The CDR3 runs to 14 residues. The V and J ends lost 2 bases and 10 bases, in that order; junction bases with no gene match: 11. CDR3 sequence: CAWSREGGRPEQFF. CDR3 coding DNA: TGTGCCTGGAGTAGGGAGGGAGGACGACCGGAGCAGTTCTTC.

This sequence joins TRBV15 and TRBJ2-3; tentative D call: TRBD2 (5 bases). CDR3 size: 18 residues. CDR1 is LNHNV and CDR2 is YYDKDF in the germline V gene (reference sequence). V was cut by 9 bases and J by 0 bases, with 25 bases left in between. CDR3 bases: TGTGCCACGACGAGAAGCGGTTTCGAGGGATCTAGCACAGATACGCAGTATTTT. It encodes CATTRSGFEGSSTDTQYF.

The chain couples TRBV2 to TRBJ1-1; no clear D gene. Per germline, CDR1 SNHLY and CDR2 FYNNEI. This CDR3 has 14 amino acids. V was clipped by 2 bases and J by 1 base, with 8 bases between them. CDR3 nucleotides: TGTGCCAGCAGTGAATTCTTGGAGAACACTGAAGCTTTCTTT. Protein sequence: CASSEFLENTEAFF. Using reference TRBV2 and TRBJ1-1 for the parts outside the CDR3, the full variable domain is EPEVTQTPSHQVTQMGQEVILRCVPISNHLYFYWYRQILGQKVEFLVSFYNNEISEKSEIFDDQFSVERPDGSNFTLKIRSTKLEDSAMYFCASSEFLENTEAFFGQGTRLTVV.

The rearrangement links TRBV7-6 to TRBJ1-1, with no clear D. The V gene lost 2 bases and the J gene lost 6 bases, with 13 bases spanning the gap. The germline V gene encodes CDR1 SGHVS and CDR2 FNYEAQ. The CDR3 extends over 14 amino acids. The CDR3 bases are TGTGCCAGCAGCTTAAATTTTGGGGTCGCTGAAGCTTTCTTT. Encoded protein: CASSLNFGVAEAFF.

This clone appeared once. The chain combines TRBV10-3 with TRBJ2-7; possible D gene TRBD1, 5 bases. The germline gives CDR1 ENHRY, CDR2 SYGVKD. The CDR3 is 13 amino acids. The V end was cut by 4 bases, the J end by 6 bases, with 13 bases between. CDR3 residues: CAISAGWGGEQYF. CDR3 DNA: TGTGCCATCAGTGCTGGGTGGGGCGGCGAGCAGTACTTC.

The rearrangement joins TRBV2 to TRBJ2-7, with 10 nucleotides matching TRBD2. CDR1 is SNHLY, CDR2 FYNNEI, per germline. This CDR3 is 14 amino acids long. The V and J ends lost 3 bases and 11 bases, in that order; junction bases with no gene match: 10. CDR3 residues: CASSERAGGPVEYF. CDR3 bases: TGTGCCAGCAGTGAGAGAGCGGGAGGGCCGGTGGAGTACTTC.

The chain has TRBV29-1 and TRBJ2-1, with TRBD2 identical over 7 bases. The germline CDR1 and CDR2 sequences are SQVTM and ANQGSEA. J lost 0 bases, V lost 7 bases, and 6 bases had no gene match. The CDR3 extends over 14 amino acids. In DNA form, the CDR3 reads TGCAGCGGGCGGACGGGGGGCTCCTACAATGAGCAGTTCTTC. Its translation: CSGRTGGSYNEQFF.

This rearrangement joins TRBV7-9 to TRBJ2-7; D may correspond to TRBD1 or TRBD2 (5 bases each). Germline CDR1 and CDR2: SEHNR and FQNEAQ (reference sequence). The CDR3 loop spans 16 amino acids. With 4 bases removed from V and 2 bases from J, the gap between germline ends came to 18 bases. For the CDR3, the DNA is TGTGCCAGCAGCTCACTAGGGGATCCCTGGACCTACGAGCAGTACTTC. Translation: CASSSLGDPWTYEQYF.

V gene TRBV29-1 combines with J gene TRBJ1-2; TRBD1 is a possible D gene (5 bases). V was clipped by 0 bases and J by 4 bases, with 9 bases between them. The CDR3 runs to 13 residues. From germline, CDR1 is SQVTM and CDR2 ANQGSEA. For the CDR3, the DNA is TGCAGCGTTGAAGAGGCGGGGGGCTATGGCTACACCTTC. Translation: CSVEEAGGYGYTF. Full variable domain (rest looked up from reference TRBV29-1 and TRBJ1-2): SAVISQKPSRDICQRGTSLTIQCQVDSQVTMMFWYRQQPGQSLTLIATANQGSEATYESGFVIDKFPISRPNLTFSTLTVSNMSPEDSSIYLCSVEEAGGYGYTFGSGTRLTVV.

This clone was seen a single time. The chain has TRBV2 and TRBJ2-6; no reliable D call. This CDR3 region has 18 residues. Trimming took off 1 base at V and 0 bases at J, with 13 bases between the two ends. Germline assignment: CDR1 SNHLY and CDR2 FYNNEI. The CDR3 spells CASSEGPSAYSGANVLTF. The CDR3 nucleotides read TGTGCCAGCAGTGAAGGGCCGTCCGCGTACTCTGGGGCCAACGTCCTGACTTTC.